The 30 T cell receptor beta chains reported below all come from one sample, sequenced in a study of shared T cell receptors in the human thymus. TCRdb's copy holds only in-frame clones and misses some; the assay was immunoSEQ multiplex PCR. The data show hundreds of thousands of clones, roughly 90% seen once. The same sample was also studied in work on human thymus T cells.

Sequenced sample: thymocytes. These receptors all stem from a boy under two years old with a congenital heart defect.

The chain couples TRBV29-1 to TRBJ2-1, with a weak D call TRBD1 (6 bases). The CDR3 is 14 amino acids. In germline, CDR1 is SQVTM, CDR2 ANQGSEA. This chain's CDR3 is CSDRSGRNSNEQFF. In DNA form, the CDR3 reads TGCAGTGACAGGTCAGGGCGAAATAGTAATGAGCAGTTCTTC.

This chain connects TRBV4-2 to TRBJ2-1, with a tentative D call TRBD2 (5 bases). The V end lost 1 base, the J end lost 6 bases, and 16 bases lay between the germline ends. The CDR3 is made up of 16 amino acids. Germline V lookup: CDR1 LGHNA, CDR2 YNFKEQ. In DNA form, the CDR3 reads TGTGCCAGCAGCCAAGGAGCAGGACGGGGTACCAATGAGCAGTTCTTC. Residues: CASSQGAGRGTNEQFF.

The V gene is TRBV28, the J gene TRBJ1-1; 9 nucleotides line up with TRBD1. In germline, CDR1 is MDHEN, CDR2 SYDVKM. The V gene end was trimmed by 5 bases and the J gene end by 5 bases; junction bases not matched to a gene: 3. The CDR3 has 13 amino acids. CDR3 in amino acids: CASSGDRVTEAFF. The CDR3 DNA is TGTGCCAGCAGTGGGGACAGGGTTACTGAAGCTTTCTTT.

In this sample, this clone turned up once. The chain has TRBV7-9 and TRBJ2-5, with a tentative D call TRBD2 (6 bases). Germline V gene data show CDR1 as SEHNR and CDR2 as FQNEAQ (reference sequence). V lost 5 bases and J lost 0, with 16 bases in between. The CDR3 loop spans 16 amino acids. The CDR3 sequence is CASSARPGDYQETQYF. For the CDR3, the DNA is TGTGCCAGCAGCGCCCGCCCGGGGGACTACCAAGAGACCCAGTACTTC.

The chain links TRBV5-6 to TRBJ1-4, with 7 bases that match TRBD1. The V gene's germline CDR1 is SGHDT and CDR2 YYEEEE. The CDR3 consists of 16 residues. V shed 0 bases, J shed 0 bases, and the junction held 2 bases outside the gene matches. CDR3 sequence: CASSLGGTATNEKLFF. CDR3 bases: TGTGCCAGCAGCTTGGGTGGGACAGCAACTAATGAAAAACTGTTTTTT.

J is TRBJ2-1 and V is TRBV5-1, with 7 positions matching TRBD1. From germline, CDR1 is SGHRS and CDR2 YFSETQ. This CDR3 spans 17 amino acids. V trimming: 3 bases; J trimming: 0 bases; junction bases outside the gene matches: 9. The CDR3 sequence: CASSYLTGPSSYNEQFF. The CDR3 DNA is TGCGCCAGCAGCTACTTGACAGGGCCCAGCTCCTACAATGAGCAGTTCTTC.

CDR3 protein: CASSQDRTAENEKLFF. The CDR3 DNA reads as TGCGCCAGCAGCCAAGATCGAACAGCCGAAAATGAAAAACTGTTTTTT. This chain uses TRBV4-3 with TRBJ1-4; D not certain. Trimming stripped 0 bases from V and 5 bases from J, with 13 bases between. This CDR3 has 16 residues. Germline V gives CDR1 LGHNA, CDR2 YSLEER.

The CDR3 bases are TGTGCCAGCACCCCCCGACTAGCGGGGACCCAGGACCCGTACGAGCAGTACTTC. It translates to CASTPRLAGTQDPYEQYF. This chain links TRBV11-2 with TRBJ2-7; 11 bases align to TRBD2. J was trimmed by 4 bases and V by 7 bases; bases with no gene match: 18. The CDR3 runs to 18 residues. Germline V lookup: CDR1 SGHAT, CDR2 FQNNGV.

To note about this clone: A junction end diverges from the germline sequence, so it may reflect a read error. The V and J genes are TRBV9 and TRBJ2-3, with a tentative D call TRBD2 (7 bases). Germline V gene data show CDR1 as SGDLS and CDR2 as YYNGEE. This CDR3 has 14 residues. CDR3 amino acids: CASTVGGVTDTQYF. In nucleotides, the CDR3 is TGTGCCAGCACCGTAGGGGGGGTCACAGATACGCAGTATTTT.

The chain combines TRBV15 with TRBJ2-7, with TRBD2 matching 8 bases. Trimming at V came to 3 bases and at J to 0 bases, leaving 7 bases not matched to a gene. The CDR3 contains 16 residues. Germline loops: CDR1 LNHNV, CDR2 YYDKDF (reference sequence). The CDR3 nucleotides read TGTGCCACCAGCAGCTTGACCGGGACTAGCTCCTACGAGCAGTACTTC. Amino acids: CATSSLTGTSSYEQYF.

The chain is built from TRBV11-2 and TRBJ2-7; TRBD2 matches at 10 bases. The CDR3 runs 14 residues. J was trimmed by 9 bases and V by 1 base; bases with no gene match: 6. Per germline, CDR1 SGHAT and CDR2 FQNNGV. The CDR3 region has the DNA TGTGCCAGCAGCTTAGCGGCTAGCGGGAGAGGGCAGTACTTC. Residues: CASSLAASGRGQYF.

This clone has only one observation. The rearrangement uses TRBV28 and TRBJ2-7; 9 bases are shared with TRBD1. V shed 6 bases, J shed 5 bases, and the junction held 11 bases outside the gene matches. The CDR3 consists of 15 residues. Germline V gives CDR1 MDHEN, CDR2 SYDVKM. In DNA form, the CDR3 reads TGTGCCAGCAGATGCCGGGACAGGGATTCCCACGAGCAGTACTTC. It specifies CASRCRDRDSHEQYF.

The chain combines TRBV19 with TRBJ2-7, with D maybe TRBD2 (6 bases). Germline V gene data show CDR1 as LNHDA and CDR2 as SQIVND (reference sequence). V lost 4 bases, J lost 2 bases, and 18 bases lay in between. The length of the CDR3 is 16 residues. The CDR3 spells CASSRGVIAATYEQYF. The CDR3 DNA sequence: TGTGCCAGTAGTAGGGGGGTCATAGCGGCTACCTACGAGCAGTACTTC.

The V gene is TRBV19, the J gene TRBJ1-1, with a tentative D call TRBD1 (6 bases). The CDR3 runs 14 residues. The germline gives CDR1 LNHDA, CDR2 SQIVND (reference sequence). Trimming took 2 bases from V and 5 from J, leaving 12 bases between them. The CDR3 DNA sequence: TGTGCCAGTAGTATAACAGGGCGGAGGACTGAAGCTTTCTTT. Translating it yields CASSITGRRTEAFF. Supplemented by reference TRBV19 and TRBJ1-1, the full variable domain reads DGGITQSPKYLFRKEGQNVTLSCEQNLNHDAMYWYRQDPGQGLRLIYYSQIVNDFQKGDIAEGYSVSREKKESFPLTVTSAQKNPTAFYLCASSITGRRTEAFFGQGTRLTVV.

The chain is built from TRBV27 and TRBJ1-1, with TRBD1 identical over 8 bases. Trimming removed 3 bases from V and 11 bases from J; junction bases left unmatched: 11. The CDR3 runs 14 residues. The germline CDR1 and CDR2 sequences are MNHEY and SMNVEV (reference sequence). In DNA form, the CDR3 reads TGTGCCAGCAGTTTGCGGGGGACAGGCGGCGGGGCTTTCTTT. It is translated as CASSLRGTGGGAFF.

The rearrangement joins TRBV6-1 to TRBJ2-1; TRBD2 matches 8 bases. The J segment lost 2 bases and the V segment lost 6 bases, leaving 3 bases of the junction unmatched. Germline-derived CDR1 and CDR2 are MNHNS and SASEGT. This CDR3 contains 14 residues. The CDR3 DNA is TGTGCCAGCAGACTAGCGGTAGCCTACAATGAGCAGTTCTTC. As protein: CASRLAVAYNEQFF.

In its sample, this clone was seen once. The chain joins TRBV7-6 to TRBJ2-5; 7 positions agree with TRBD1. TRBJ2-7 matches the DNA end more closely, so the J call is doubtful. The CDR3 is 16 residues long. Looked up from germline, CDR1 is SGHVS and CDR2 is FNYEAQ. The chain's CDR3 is CASSSLVGTVSYEQYF. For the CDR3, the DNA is TGTGCCAGCAGCTCACTAGTTGGGACAGTCTCCTACGAGCAGTACTTC.

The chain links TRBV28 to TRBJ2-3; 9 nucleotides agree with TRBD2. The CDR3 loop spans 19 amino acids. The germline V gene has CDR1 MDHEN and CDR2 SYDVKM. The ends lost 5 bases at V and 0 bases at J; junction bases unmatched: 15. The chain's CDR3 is CASSPDHSGLATSTDTQYF. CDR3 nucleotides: TGTGCCAGCAGTCCCGACCACTCCGGACTAGCGACTAGCACAGATACGCAGTATTTT.

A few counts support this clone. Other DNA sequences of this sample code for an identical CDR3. Here the CDR3 DNA reads TGCAGTGCTAGAGGGGCCGAGCAGTACTTC. This encodes CSARGAEQYF. The chain is built from TRBV20-1 and TRBJ2-7; D uncertain. The CDR3 is 10 amino acids. Germline V lookup: CDR1 DFQATT, CDR2 SNEGSKA (reference sequence). Trimming cost V 1 base and J 6 bases, with 4 bases left between them.

The CDR3, as DNA: TGTGCCAGCAGTTACACCGACGGGGACTACGAGCAGTACTTC. It encodes CASSYTDGDYEQYF. The J gene is TRBJ2-7, the V gene TRBV6-6, with D perhaps TRBD2 (5 bases). Germline V gene data show CDR1 as MNHNY and CDR2 as SVGAGI (reference sequence). The CDR3 totals 14 residues. Trimming removed 2 bases at V and 3 bases at J, with 11 bases between.

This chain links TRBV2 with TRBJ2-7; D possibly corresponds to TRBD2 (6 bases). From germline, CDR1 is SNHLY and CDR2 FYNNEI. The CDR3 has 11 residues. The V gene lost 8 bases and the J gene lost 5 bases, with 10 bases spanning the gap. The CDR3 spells CASGGGDEQYF. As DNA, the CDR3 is TGTGCCAGCGGCGGCGGGGACGAGCAGTACTTC.

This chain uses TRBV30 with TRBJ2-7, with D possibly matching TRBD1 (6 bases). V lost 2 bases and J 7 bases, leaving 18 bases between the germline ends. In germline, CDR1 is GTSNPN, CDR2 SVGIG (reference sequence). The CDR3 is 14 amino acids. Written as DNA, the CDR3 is TGTGCCTGGAGTTCCCCGGGACATAGTATAGAGCAGTACTTC. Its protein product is CAWSSPGHSIEQYF.

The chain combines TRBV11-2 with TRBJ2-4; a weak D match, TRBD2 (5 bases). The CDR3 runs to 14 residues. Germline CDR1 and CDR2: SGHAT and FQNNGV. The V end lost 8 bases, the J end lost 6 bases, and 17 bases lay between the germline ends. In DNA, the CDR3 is TGTGCCAGCGCCGAGAGGGCCCTGGGAAACATTCAGTACTTC. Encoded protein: CASAERALGNIQYF.

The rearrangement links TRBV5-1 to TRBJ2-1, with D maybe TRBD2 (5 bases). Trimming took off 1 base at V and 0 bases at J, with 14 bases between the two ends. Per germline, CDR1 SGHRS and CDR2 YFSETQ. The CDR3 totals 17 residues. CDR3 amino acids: CASSLPGGPRSYNEQFF. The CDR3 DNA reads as TGCGCCAGCAGCTTGCCCGGAGGCCCCCGCTCCTACAATGAGCAGTTCTTC.

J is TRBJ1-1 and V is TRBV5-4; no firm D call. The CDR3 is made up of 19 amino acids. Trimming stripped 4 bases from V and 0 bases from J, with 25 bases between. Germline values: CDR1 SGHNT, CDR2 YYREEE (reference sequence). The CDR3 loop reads CASSQVLHPVQHLNTEAFF. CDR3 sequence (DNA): TGTGCCAGCAGCCAGGTCCTGCACCCGGTGCAGCATTTGAACACTGAAGCTTTCTTT.

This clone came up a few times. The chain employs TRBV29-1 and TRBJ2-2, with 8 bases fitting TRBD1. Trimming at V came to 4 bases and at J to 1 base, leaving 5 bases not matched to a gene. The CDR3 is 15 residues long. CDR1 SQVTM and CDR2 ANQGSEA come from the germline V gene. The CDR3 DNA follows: TGCAGCGTTGGTGGACAGGGCCTGAACACCGGGGAGCTGTTTTTT. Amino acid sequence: CSVGGQGLNTGELFF.

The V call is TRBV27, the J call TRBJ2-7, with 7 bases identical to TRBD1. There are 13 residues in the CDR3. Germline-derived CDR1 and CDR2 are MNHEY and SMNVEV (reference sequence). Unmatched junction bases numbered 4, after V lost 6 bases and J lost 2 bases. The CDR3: CASSPDRPYEQYF. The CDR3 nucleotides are TGTGCCAGCAGCCCGGACAGGCCCTACGAGCAGTACTTC.

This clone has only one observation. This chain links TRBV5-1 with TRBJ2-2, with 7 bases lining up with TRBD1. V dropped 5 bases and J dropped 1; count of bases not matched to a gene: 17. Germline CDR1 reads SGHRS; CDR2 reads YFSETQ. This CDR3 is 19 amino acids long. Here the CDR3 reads CASSPDNTGTDENTGELFF. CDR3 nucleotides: TGCGCCAGCAGTCCCGATAATACCGGGACAGATGAGAACACCGGGGAGCTGTTTTTT.

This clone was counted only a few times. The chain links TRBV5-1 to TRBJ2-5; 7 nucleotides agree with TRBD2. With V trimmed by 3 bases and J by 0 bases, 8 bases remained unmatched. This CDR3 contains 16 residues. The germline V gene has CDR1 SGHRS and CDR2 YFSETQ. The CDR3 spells CASSSRSSGYQETQYF. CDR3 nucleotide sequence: TGCGCCAGCAGCTCCCGTTCTAGCGGCTACCAAGAGACCCAGTACTTC.

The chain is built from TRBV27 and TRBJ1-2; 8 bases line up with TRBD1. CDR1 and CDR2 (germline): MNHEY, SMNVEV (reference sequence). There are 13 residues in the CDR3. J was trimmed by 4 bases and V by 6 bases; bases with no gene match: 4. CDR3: CASRLGQGYGYTF. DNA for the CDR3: TGTGCCAGCAGGCTAGGACAGGGCTATGGCTACACCTTC.